These 17 T cell receptor beta chains were all obtained from the same sample, sequenced in a study of CD8 T cells in Susac syndrome. RNA in amounts of roughly 0.45 to 1 ug was reverse transcribed with random hexamers. TCRdb reprocessed the immunoSEQ multiplex PCR reads via MiXCR and lists one record per CDR3 protein. This sample has 250,000 to 300,000 distinct CDR3 sequences; 85% occur once, and the top ten carry around 0.11%. The sequenced material came from CD8+ T cells from PBMCs. These receptors came from a human donor with multiple sclerosis.

The table lists this clonotype with a few counts. V usage is TRBV5-4 and J usage is TRBJ2-1; the match to TRBD2 covers 15 bases. This CDR3 spans 17 amino acids. Per the germline V gene, CDR1 is SGHNT and CDR2 is YYREEE (reference sequence). The V and J ends lost 4 bases and 9 bases, in that order; junction bases with no gene match: 11. CDR3 loop: CASSPLRTSGRGSEQFF. DNA of the CDR3: TGTGCCAGCAGCCCTCTTCGGACTAGCGGGAGGGGGAGTGAGCAGTTCTTC.

This clonotype was recorded once. The rearrangement links TRBV27 to TRBJ2-1; D could derive from TRBD1 or TRBD2 (7 bases each). Germline assignment: CDR1 MNHEY and CDR2 SMNVEV (reference sequence). The CDR3 consists of 16 residues. V was cut by 8 bases and J by 6 bases, with 23 bases left in between. The CDR3 nucleotides are TGTGCCAGCGTAGGGGGCGGCGGGAGACCCCTCAATGAGCAGTTCTTC. Translated, it gives CASVGGGGRPLNEQFF.

The CDR3: CASSERDRMFYEQYF. The CDR3 DNA sequence: TGTGCCAGCAGTGAACGGGACAGGATGTTCTACGAGCAGTACTTC. The rearrangement uses TRBV6-1 and TRBJ2-7, with 8 bases that match TRBD1. V lost 2 bases and J lost 3; bases outside the gene matches: 6. The V gene's germline CDR1 is MNHNS and CDR2 SASEGT. CDR3 length equals 15 residues.

The genes are TRBV27 and TRBJ2-7; D not resolved. Trimming removed 4 bases from V and 5 bases from J, with 12 bases in between. Looked up from germline, CDR1 is MNHEY and CDR2 is SMNVEV (reference sequence). The length of the CDR3 is 13 residues. The CDR3 spells CASSSNRGDEQYF. The CDR3 nucleotides read TGTGCCAGCAGTTCTAACCGTGGGGACGAGCAGTACTTC.

This clonotype showed up just a few times. V usage is TRBV7-9 and J usage is TRBJ1-1; D is uncertain. Trimming shortened V by 5 bases and J by 4 bases, and 11 bases separated the two germline ends. Germline V gives CDR1 SEHNR, CDR2 FQNEAQ (reference sequence). The CDR3 has 13 amino acids. CDR3: CASSGRESTEAFF. The CDR3 DNA is TGTGCCAGCAGCGGGAGGGAGAGCACTGAAGCTTTCTTT.

V usage is TRBV9 and J usage is TRBJ2-1, with D perhaps TRBD2 (5 bases). The V and J ends lost 1 base and 5 bases respectively, with 10 bases between them. The CDR3 sequence is 14 residues long. Per the germline V gene, CDR1 is SGDLS and CDR2 is YYNGEE. The CDR3 sequence: CASSVRTGNNEQFF. The CDR3, as DNA: TGTGCCAGCAGCGTAAGGACTGGGAACAATGAGCAGTTCTTC.

The rearrangement joins TRBV5-1 to TRBJ2-7, with 15 positions matching TRBD2. The CDR3 consists of 18 residues. Unmatched junction bases numbered 6, after V lost 0 bases and J lost 2 bases. CDR1 and CDR2 from the germline V gene are SGHRS and YFSETQ. DNA for the CDR3: TGCGCCAGCAGCTTGGACGGGACTAGCGGGAGGTCGACCTACGAGCAGTACTTC. As protein: CASSLDGTSGRSTYEQYF.

The V gene is TRBV7-9, the J gene TRBJ1-1; 7 nucleotides agree with TRBD1. CDR3 length: 15 amino acids. From germline, CDR1 is SEHNR and CDR2 FQNEAQ (reference sequence). V dropped 6 bases and J dropped 0; count of bases not matched to a gene: 7. The chain's CDR3 is CASRANRGLNTEAFF. DNA for the CDR3: TGTGCCAGCAGAGCTAACAGGGGCTTGAACACTGAAGCTTTCTTT.

The rearrangement links TRBV25-1 to TRBJ1-3; D may be TRBD1 (6 bases). The germline V gene has CDR1 MGHDK and CDR2 SYGVNS. CDR3 length equals 15 residues. The ends were cut back, 4 bases at V and 0 bases at J, with 10 bases in the middle. The CDR3 sequence: CASSATGISGNTIYF. The DNA of the CDR3 is TGTGCCAGCAGTGCAACAGGGATCTCTGGAAACACCATATATTTT.

J is TRBJ1-3 and V is TRBV7-9; D not certain. This CDR3 has 15 residues. From germline, CDR1 is SEHNR and CDR2 FQNEAQ (reference sequence). Trimming shortened V by 2 bases and J by 0 bases, and 8 bases separated the two germline ends. The CDR3 nucleotides read TGTGCCAGCAGCTTAAGTCTTCCCTCTGGAAACACCATATATTTT. The encoded protein is CASSLSLPSGNTIYF.

The rearrangement links TRBV20-1 to TRBJ2-3; TRBD2 matches 9 bases. Per germline, CDR1 DFQATT and CDR2 SNEGSKA (reference sequence). CDR3 length: 16 amino acids. V shed 0 bases, J shed 0 bases, and the junction held 4 bases outside the gene matches. CDR3 protein: CSARDPSGISTDTQYF. CDR3 coding DNA: TGCAGTGCTAGAGACCCTAGCGGGATCAGCACAGATACGCAGTATTTT.

The J gene is TRBJ2-2, the V gene TRBV27, with TRBD1 as a possible D gene (6 bases). CDR3 length: 15 residues. Germline V gives CDR1 MNHEY, CDR2 SMNVEV (reference sequence). V lost 5 bases and J lost 9, with 19 bases in between. CDR3 in DNA: TGTGCCAGCAGTAATCTCGACAGGTTTGGCTGGGAGCTGTTTTTT. It yields the protein CASSNLDRFGWELFF.

The chain employs TRBV20-1 and TRBJ2-7; possible D gene TRBD2, 6 bases. Germline values: CDR1 DFQATT, CDR2 SNEGSKA (reference sequence). This CDR3 region has 16 residues. V was shortened by 5 bases and J by 5 bases, with 25 bases between the two germline ends. In nucleotides, the CDR3 is TGCAGTGCTCCCCCCGTGCCGCGGGACCGGGCTCACGAGCAGTACTTC. It specifies CSAPPVPRDRAHEQYF.

The gene calls are TRBV11-2 and TRBJ2-2; D gene uncertain. Germline CDR1 SGHAT, CDR2 FQNNGV. Trimming removed 2 bases at V and 3 bases at J, with 13 bases between. This CDR3 contains 16 residues. CDR3 bases: TGTGCCAGCAGCTTATCTACCGGCCGTCACACCGGGGAGCTGTTTTTT. Its translation is CASSLSTGRHTGELFF.

V usage is TRBV27 and J usage is TRBJ1-2, with TRBD1 as a possible D gene (5 bases). V was pared by 4 bases and J by 3 bases, with 15 bases between. This CDR3 has 15 residues. The germline gives CDR1 MNHEY, CDR2 SMNVEV (reference sequence). CDR3 residues: CASSYAPGDYYGYTF. CDR3 coding DNA: TGTGCCAGCAGTTATGCCCCCGGGGACTACTATGGCTACACCTTC.

The chain uses TRBV27 and TRBJ2-7; 8 positions agree with TRBD2. In germline, CDR1 is MNHEY, CDR2 SMNVEV (reference sequence). CDR3 length: 15 residues. J gave up 0 bases and V 7 bases, and 8 bases lay outside the gene matches. This chain's CDR3 is CASTLSAGASYEQYF. The CDR3 coding sequence is TGTGCCAGCACGCTCTCAGCGGGGGCCTCCTACGAGCAGTACTTC.

The V gene is TRBV28, the J gene TRBJ2-7; D is undetermined. The germline CDR1 and CDR2 sequences are MDHEN and SYDVKM. There are 13 residues in the CDR3. Trimming shortened V by 5 bases and J by 4 bases, and 12 bases separated the two germline ends. The CDR3 sequence is CASSAPDGYEQYF. CDR3 in DNA: TGTGCCAGCAGTGCCCCGGACGGTTACGAGCAGTACTTC.